Below are 20 T cell receptor beta chains sequenced from a single sample in a study of CD8+ T cells in alopecia areata. cDNA reverse transcribed from extracted RNA served as the sequencing template. Generated by immunoSEQ multiplex PCR, the TCRdb table keeps only in-frame clones and is missing some. This table has some 30,000 clones, approximately 56% appearing once. Sample: NKG2D-high CD8+ T cells sorted from blood. These receptors came from a human donor with alopecia areata.

The chain uses TRBV29-1 and TRBJ2-5; 7 nucleotides align to TRBD2. Germline trimming cut 0 bases from V and 3 bases from J; bases unmatched to any gene: 4. The CDR3 contains 14 residues. Germline CDR1 is SQVTM and CDR2 is ANQGSEA. The CDR3 DNA follows: TGCAGCGTTGAAGACCTAGCGGTGGAAGAGACCCAGTACTTC. It yields the protein CSVEDLAVEETQYF.

V usage is TRBV29-1 and J usage is TRBJ2-1; D gene uncertain. There are 13 residues in the CDR3. The germline V gene has CDR1 SQVTM and CDR2 ANQGSEA. The V and J ends lost 6 bases and 9 bases respectively, with 18 bases between them. The CDR3 loop reads CSVVAPPRFEQFF. The DNA for the CDR3 is TGCAGCGTGGTGGCTCCCCCCCGCTTTGAGCAGTTCTTC.

This chain uses TRBV28 with TRBJ2-7; TRBD1 might be the D (5 bases). The CDR3 is 14 residues long. The ends were cut back, 2 bases at V and 4 bases at J, with 12 bases in the middle. The germline V gene has CDR1 MDHEN and CDR2 SYDVKM. The CDR3: CASSLGAGSYEQYF. In DNA form, the CDR3 reads TGTGCCAGCAGTTTAGGTGCAGGGTCTTACGAGCAGTACTTC.

This clone was seen a single time. The rearrangement joins TRBV5-1 to TRBJ2-1, with a possible D match to TRBD1 (6 bases). The CDR3 spans 13 residues. Germline V lookup: CDR1 SGHRS, CDR2 YFSETQ. Trimming cost V 3 bases and J 6 bases, with 10 bases left between them. This chain's CDR3 is CASSSGQSNEQFF. The DNA of the CDR3 is TGCGCCAGCAGCTCGGGACAAAGCAATGAGCAGTTCTTC.

The V gene is TRBV11-2, the J gene TRBJ2-7; 7 bases fit TRBD1. The CDR3 sequence is 16 residues long. The V gene's germline CDR1 is SGHAT and CDR2 FQNNGV. V shed 1 base and J 3 bases; nucleotides not matched to a gene: 9. The CDR3 region is CASSLGLGQKIYEQYF. CDR3 sequence (DNA): TGTGCCAGCAGCTTAGGGCTGGGACAGAAGATCTACGAGCAGTACTTC.

The chain is built from TRBV30 and TRBJ1-3; D unresolved. This CDR3 is 14 amino acids long. Deletions cut 5 bases from V and 0 bases from J, with 11 bases between. Germline V gives CDR1 GTSNPN, CDR2 SVGIG (reference sequence). CDR3 DNA sequence: TGTGCCTGGTCACAAGGCAGCTCTGGAAACACCATATATTTT. Protein: CAWSQGSSGNTIYF.

The chain is built from TRBV4-2 and TRBJ2-6, with 8 nucleotides matching TRBD1. This CDR3 is 19 amino acids long. The germline CDR1 and CDR2 sequences are LGHNA and YNFKEQ. Trimming took 1 base from V and 0 from J; bases not matched to a gene: 8. CDR3 nucleotide sequence: TGTGCCAGCAGCCAAGGGGTATCCGGGACAGGCTCTGGGGCCAACGTCCTGACTTTC. This sequence encodes CASSQGVSGTGSGANVLTF.

V and J are TRBV9 and TRBJ1-4; TRBD1 aligns across 8 bases. CDR3 length: 14 amino acids. The germline gives CDR1 SGDLS, CDR2 YYNGEE. The V and J ends lost 4 bases and 8 bases, in that order; junction bases with no gene match: 7. This chain's CDR3 is CASSPGQGGEKLFF. CDR3 nucleotides: TGTGCCAGCAGCCCAGGACAGGGCGGAGAAAAACTGTTTTTT.

This rearrangement joins TRBV29-1 to TRBJ2-2; 7 bases are shared with TRBD1. This CDR3 is built from 12 residues. The germline V gene has CDR1 SQVTM and CDR2 ANQGSEA. Trimming removed 4 bases from V and 7 bases from J; junction bases left unmatched: 3. The CDR3 region is CSVVTGVGELFF. Here the CDR3 DNA reads TGCAGCGTTGTAACAGGGGTCGGGGAGCTGTTTTTT.

Here the CDR3 reads CASSFGQEQFF. Written as DNA, the CDR3 is TGTGCCAGCAGTTTCGGGCAGGAGCAGTTCTTC. The chain carries TRBV28 and TRBJ2-1; D is unresolved. CDR3 length: 11 amino acids. V was trimmed by 3 bases and J by 10 bases, leaving 7 bases between them. Germline-derived CDR1 and CDR2 are MDHEN and SYDVKM.

The genes are TRBV6-6 and TRBJ2-7; D tentatively fits TRBD1 or TRBD2 (5 bases each). The CDR3 has 16 residues. CDR1 and CDR2 from the germline V gene are MNHNY and SVGAGI (reference sequence). Trimming shortened V by 0 bases and J by 3 bases, and 15 bases separated the two germline ends. As DNA, the CDR3 is TGTGCCAGCAGTTACTCTAAAGAGGGGCAGGGCTACGAGCAGTACTTC. Protein product: CASSYSKEGQGYEQYF.

The chain carries TRBV7-6 and TRBJ2-7; D not certain. Germline CDR1 and CDR2: SGHVS and FNYEAQ. V gave up 1 base and J gave up 4 bases, with 8 bases separating them. The CDR3 has 13 amino acids. The DNA of the CDR3 is TGTGCCAGCAGCTTAGGGACGGGTTACGAGCAGTACTTC. Amino acids: CASSLGTGYEQYF.

The V gene is TRBV27, the J gene TRBJ2-5; 16 positions agree with TRBD2. The CDR3 runs 17 residues. Per germline, CDR1 MNHEY and CDR2 SMNVEV (reference sequence). Losses at the gene ends were 5 bases for V and 2 bases for J; bases not matched to a gene: 5. CDR3 nucleotides: TGTGCCAGCAGTACCGGGACTAGCGGGAGGGGACAAGAGACCCAGTACTTC. Its protein is CASSTGTSGRGQETQYF.

In this sample, this clone turned up a few times. This sequence joins TRBV5-1 and TRBJ2-7, with 10 bases identical to TRBD1. CDR1 is SGHRS, CDR2 YFSETQ, per germline. V was pared by 6 bases and J by 3 bases, with 9 bases of the junction left unmatched. The CDR3 is 15 amino acids. In nucleotides, the CDR3 is TGCGCCAGCACCACCGGGACAGGGGACGACTACGAGCAGTACTTC. Its translation: CASTTGTGDDYEQYF.

This clone was observed a few times. The chain links TRBV2 to TRBJ2-7; 12 bases map to TRBD1. This CDR3 region has 15 residues. The V segment lost 2 bases and the J segment 6 bases; nucleotides outside the gene matches: 5. The germline gives CDR1 SNHLY, CDR2 FYNNEI. This chain's CDR3 is CASSESRDRGPEQYF. The CDR3 DNA reads as TGTGCCAGCAGTGAATCCAGGGACAGGGGGCCCGAGCAGTACTTC.

The chain joins TRBV7-8 to TRBJ1-1; a possible D gene is TRBD1 (5 bases). Trimming pared 5 bases from V and 0 bases from J, leaving 13 bases between. CDR1 is SGHVS and CDR2 is FQNEAQ in the germline V gene. The CDR3 totals 15 residues. CDR3 nucleotide sequence: TGTGCCAGCAGCCCCCTAGGGGTCATGAACACTGAAGCTTTCTTT. This encodes CASSPLGVMNTEAFF.

The chain uses TRBV27 and TRBJ2-5, with D unclear. This CDR3 is built from 16 residues. V lost 5 bases, J lost 8 bases, and 24 bases lay in between. The germline CDR1 and CDR2 sequences are MNHEY and SMNVEV (reference sequence). In nucleotides, the CDR3 is TGTGCCAGCAGTCCCCGGACGGTCCAAGAGCCCATCACCCAGTACTTC. It is translated as CASSPRTVQEPITQYF.

Remarks on this clone: Within the sample, other DNA sequences also encode this same CDR3. This chain uses TRBV25-1 with TRBJ1-1, with a tentative D call TRBD1 (5 bases). Germline assignment: CDR1 MGHDK and CDR2 SYGVNS. V was trimmed by 7 bases and J by 7 bases, leaving 22 bases between them. The CDR3 loop spans 15 amino acids. The CDR3: CASTRGMVGVGEAFF. The CDR3 DNA sequence: TGTGCCAGCACCCGCGGAATGGTGGGGGTGGGTGAAGCTTTCTTT.

This clone has more than one count but fewer than ten. The chain uses TRBV18 and TRBJ2-1; D possibly matches TRBD1 or TRBD2 (5 bases each). The V gene's germline CDR1 is KGHSH and CDR2 LQKENI. Trimming took 3 bases from V and 0 from J, leaving 15 bases between them. CDR3 length: 17 residues. CDR3 in amino acids: CASSPPSGTSSYNEQFF. The CDR3 coding sequence is TGTGCCAGCTCACCCCCTTCCGGGACCAGCTCCTACAATGAGCAGTTCTTC.

The genes are TRBV7-8 and TRBJ2-7, with D perhaps TRBD2 (5 bases). This CDR3 has 12 amino acids. Germline V lookup: CDR1 SGHVS, CDR2 FQNEAQ. The ends were cut back, 2 bases at V and 7 bases at J, with 9 bases in the middle. The CDR3 sequence is CASSLYPGEQYF. CDR3 coding DNA: TGTGCCAGCAGCTTATACCCGGGAGAGCAGTACTTC.